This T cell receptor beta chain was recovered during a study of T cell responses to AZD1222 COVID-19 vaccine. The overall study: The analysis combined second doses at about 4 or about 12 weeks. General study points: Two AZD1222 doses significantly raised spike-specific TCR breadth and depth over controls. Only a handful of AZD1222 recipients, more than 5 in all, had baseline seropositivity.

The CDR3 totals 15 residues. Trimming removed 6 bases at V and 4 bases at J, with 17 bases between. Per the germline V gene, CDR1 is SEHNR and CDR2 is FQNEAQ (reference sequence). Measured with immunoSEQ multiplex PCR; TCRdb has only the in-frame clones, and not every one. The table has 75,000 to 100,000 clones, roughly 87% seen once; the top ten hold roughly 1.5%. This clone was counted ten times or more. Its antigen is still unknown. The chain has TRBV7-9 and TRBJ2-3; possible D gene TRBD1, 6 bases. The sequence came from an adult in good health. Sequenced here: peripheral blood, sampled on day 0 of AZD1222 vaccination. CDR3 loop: CASSLTEQGADTQYF. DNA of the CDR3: TGTGCCAGCAGTTTAACCGAACAGGGTGCAGATACGCAGTATTTT.